A selection of T cell receptor beta chains follows, all from one sample in a study of blood T cell repertoires in COVID-19. Sequenced by immunoSEQ multiplex PCR; TCRdb stores in-frame clones only, minus some. The data contain just under 90,000 clones, more than 70% of them singletons. The specimen was peripheral blood. The origin of the receptors is a man aged 55 to 69 with acute or convalescent COVID-19. The CDR3 runs from the conserved cysteine through the conserved F or W. D genes are given only for firm matches. Rows may omit the clone size; those that give it use once, few, many or a size class.

v_call,d_call,j_call,clone_size,cdr3_aa,cdr3_nt
TRBV9,.,TRBJ1-3,.,CASSVGGNGNTIYF,TGTGCCAGCAGCGTAGGAGGGAATGGAAACACCATATATTTT
TRBV9,TRBD2,TRBJ2-3,.,CASSVATSGTSDTQYF,TGTGCCAGCAGCGTAGCAACTAGCGGGACTTCAGATACGCAGTATTTT
TRBV5-1,TRBD1,TRBJ2-5,.,CASSLGQGQETQYF,TGCGCCAGCAGCTTGGGACAGGGCCAAGAGACCCAGTACTTC
TRBV9,.,TRBJ2-3,.,CACGGGGTDTQYF,TGTGCCTGCGGAGGGGGCGGGACAGATACGCAGTATTTT
TRBV7-9,.,TRBJ2-1,.,CASSFLAGLRNEQFF,TGTGCCAGCAGCTTCCTGGCGGGATTGCGCAATGAGCAGTTCTTC
TRBV7-2,.,TRBJ2-5,.,CASERVLGETQYF,TGTGCCAGCGAGCGGGTTTTGGGAGAGACCCAGTACTTC
TRBV27,.,TRBJ1-1,.,CATKTAQNTEAFF,TGTGCCACTAAGACAGCACAGAACACTGAAGCTTTCTTT
TRBV5-4,TRBD1,TRBJ2-4,.,CASSLKMAGGNIQYF,TGTGCCAGCAGCTTGAAAATGGCAGGGGGCAACATTCAGTACTTC
TRBV29-1,.,TRBJ1-1,.,CSAGYGSTEAFF,TGCAGCGCCGGGTACGGGAGCACTGAAGCTTTCTTT
TRBV5-4,TRBD1,TRBJ1-2,.,CASSLTGALGYTF,TGTGCCAGCAGCTTGACAGGGGCACTTGGCTACACCTTC
TRBV6-6,TRBD1,TRBJ1-5,.,CASRGQYNQPQHF,TGTGCCAGCAGGGGACAGTACAATCAGCCCCAGCATTTT
TRBV11-2,.,TRBJ1-6,.,CASSLGGGVSLHF,TGTGCCAGCAGCTTAGGGGGAGGGGTATCCCTCCACTTT
TRBV7-9,TRBD2,TRBJ2-5,once,CASSSGLAGPETQYF,TGTGCCAGCAGCTCGGGACTAGCGGGCCCAGAGACCCAGTACTTC
TRBV11-2,TRBD2,TRBJ2-3,once,CASSYRTSGPTDTQYF,TGTGCCAGCAGCTACAGGACTAGCGGTCCCACAGATACGCAGTATTTT
TRBV12-2,.,TRBJ1-6,.,CASRLGKGQPFNSPLHF,TGTGCAAGTCGCTTAGGAAAGGGACAGCCCTTTAATTCACCCCTCCACTTT
TRBV19,TRBD1,TRBJ1-1,.,CASSSRDRATEAFF,TGTGCCAGTAGTTCCCGGGACAGGGCTACTGAAGCTTTCTTT
TRBV30,.,TRBJ2-7,.,CAWSVLTPYEQYF,TGTGCCTGGAGTGTACTGACACCCTACGAGCAGTACTTC
TRBV30,.,TRBJ1-3,.,CAWSAGGNGNTIYF,TGTGCCTGGAGCGCCGGGGGTAATGGAAACACCATATATTTT
TRBV4-1,TRBD2,TRBJ2-1,few,CASSHGLAGPNEQFF,TGCGCCAGCAGCCACGGACTAGCGGGCCCCAATGAGCAGTTCTTC
TRBV9,.,TRBJ1-6,few,CASSVFDNLNSPLHF,TGTGCCAGCAGCGTATTCGACAACCTTAATTCACCCCTCCACTTT
TRBV2,.,TRBJ2-7,.,CASSGLGGALNEQYF,TGTGCCAGCAGTGGGTTAGGGGGGGCGCTCAACGAGCAGTACTTC
TRBV15,TRBD1,TRBJ2-5,.,CATSRDRGSQETQYF,TGTGCCACCAGCCGTGACAGGGGCTCCCAAGAGACCCAGTACTTC
TRBV5-6,.,TRBJ1-3,.,CASSLEGKENTIYF,TGTGCCAGCAGCTTGGAGGGGAAGGAGAACACCATATATTTT
TRBV5-1,.,TRBJ2-2,.,CASSPDKPNTGELFF,TGCGCCAGCAGCCCGGACAAACCGAACACCGGGGAGCTGTTTTTT
TRBV9,.,TRBJ1-6,once,CASSSRGDGGSPLHF,TGTGCCAGCAGCTCCCGGGGGGACGGCGGGTCACCCCTCCACTTT
TRBV6-5,TRBD2,TRBJ2-7,.,CASSYSSGGEQYF,TGTGCCAGCAGTTACTCGAGCGGGGGCGAGCAGTACTTC
TRBV5-6,.,TRBJ2-4,.,CASSLMSGDKNIQYF,TGTGCCAGCAGCTTGATGTCAGGGGATAAAAACATTCAGTACTTC
TRBV4-1,.,TRBJ1-5,few,CASSQVRLSNQPQHF,TGCGCCAGCAGCCAAGTCAGGCTTAGCAATCAGCCCCAGCATTTT
TRBV5-1,TRBD1,TRBJ2-7,.,CASSLALGGPSYEQYF,TGCGCCAGCAGCTTGGCCTTAGGGGGCCCGTCCTACGAGCAGTACTTC
TRBV28,.,TRBJ1-6,.,CASRTFSRKGGDNSPLHF,TGTGCCAGCAGGACATTTTCGAGGAAAGGGGGTGATAATTCACCCCTCCACTTT
TRBV6-1,TRBD1,TRBJ1-5,.,CASSEDRGGYQPQHF,TGTGCCAGCAGTGAGGACAGGGGAGGTTATCAGCCCCAGCATTTT
TRBV24-1,.,TRBJ1-5,.,CATSDQGINQPQHF,TGTGCCACCAGTGACCAGGGGATCAATCAGCCCCAGCATTTT
TRBV10-3,TRBD2,TRBJ2-3,.,CAITREVGTDTQYF,TGTGCCATCACCCGGGAGGTGGGCACAGATACGCAGTATTTT
TRBV24-1,TRBD1,TRBJ2-7,.,CATSGDRIPYEQYF,TGTGCCACCAGTGGGGACAGGATCCCCTACGAGCAGTACTTC
TRBV2,.,TRBJ2-7,.,CASTLRNWEQYF,TGTGCCTCCACTCTGCGGAATTGGGAGCAGTACTTC
TRBV25-1,.,TRBJ1-2,.,CASSPGDSGGYGYTF,TGTGCCAGCAGTCCTGGAGACTCCGGGGGGTATGGCTACACCTTC
TRBV5-6,.,TRBJ2-3,.,CASSLGRQRSTDTQYF,TGTGCCAGCAGCTTGGGCCGACAGCGTAGCACAGATACGCAGTATTTT
TRBV5-1,TRBD1,TRBJ2-7,.,CASEGGQGASYEQYF,TGCGCCAGCGAGGGGGGACAGGGAGCCTCCTACGAGCAGTACTTC
TRBV6-2/TRBV6-3,TRBD1,TRBJ1-2,.,CASSLGTGYYGYTF,TGTGCCAGCAGCTTGGGGACAGGGTACTATGGCTACACCTTC